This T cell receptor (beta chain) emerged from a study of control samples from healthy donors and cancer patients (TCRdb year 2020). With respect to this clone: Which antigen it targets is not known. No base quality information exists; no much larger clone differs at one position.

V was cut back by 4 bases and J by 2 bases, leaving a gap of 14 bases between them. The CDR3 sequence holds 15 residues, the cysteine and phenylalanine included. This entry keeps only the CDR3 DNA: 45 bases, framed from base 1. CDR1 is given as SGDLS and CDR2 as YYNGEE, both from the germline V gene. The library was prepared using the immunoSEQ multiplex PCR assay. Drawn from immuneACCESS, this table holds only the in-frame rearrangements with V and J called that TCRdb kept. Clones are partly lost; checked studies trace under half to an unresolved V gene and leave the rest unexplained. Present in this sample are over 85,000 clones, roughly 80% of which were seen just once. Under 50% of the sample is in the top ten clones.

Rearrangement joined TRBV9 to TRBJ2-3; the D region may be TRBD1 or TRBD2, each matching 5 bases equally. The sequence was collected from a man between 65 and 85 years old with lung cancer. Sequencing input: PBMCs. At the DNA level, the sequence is TGTGCCAGCAGCCCTTGGGACGGGCCCACAGATACGCAGTATTTT. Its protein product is CASSPWDGPTDTQYF.